Listed below are T cell receptor beta chains from one sample, sequenced in a study of blood T cell repertoires in COVID-19. Sequencing was performed with immunoSEQ multiplex PCR; in TCRdb, only in-frame clones are kept and a portion is missing. The table lists under 300,000 clones, 85% to 90% of them singletons. Sequenced: PBMCs or T cells enriched from blood (not recorded which). Receptor source: a woman aged 60-75 years who had recovered from COVID-19. CDR3s include the opening cysteine and the closing phenylalanine or tryptophan. The D gene is left open where the match is weak. Clone size is shown for a subset of rows, as once, few, many or a class of expanded clone.

j_call v_call clone_size d_call cdr3_aa cdr3_nt
TRBJ2-1 TRBV4-1 - - CASSFGGLQDEQFF TGCGCCAGCAGCTTCGGGGGGCTCCAAGATGAGCAGTTCTTC
TRBJ2-3 TRBV11-3 once - CASSPGGTTDTQYF TGTGCCAGCAGCCCCGGGGGTACCACAGATACGCAGTATTTT
TRBJ1-1 TRBV10-1 - - CASSSDRNTEAFF TGCGCCAGCAGCTCTGACAGGAACACTGAAGCTTTCTTT
TRBJ1-2 TRBV19 few TRBD1 CASITGGTGYTF TGTGCCAGTATCACAGGGGGCACTGGCTACACCTTC
TRBJ1-4 TRBV4-1 - - CASSQPFEKLFF TGCGCCAGCAGCCAACCTTTTGAAAAACTGTTTTTT
TRBJ1-2 TRBV29-1 - TRBD1 CSVEDQGAQGYTF TGCAGCGTTGAAGATCAGGGGGCGCAAGGCTACACCTTC
TRBJ2-7 TRBV11-1 - TRBD2 CASSETSGGAYEQYF TGTGCCAGCAGCGAAACTAGCGGGGGGGCCTACGAGCAGTACTTC
TRBJ2-7 TRBV7-9 few TRBD2 CASSLASLRTSGRKYEQYF TGTGCCAGCAGCTTAGCGTCGCTCCGGACTAGCGGGAGAAAATACGAGCAGTACTTC
TRBJ2-3 TRBV7-3 - TRBD2 CASSLGTSSDTQYF TGTGCCAGCAGCCTTGGGACTAGTTCAGATACGCAGTATTTT
TRBJ2-5 TRBV9 - - CASSLGSRVEETQYF TGTGCCAGCAGCCTGGGGAGCCGGGTAGAAGAGACCCAGTACTTC
TRBJ1-1 TRBV11-3 - - CASSLVGSAEAFF TGTGCCAGCAGCTTAGTCGGCAGCGCGGAAGCTTTCTTT
TRBJ2-2 TRBV20-1 - - CSASKGGTANTGELFF TGCAGTGCTAGTAAAGGGGGGACAGCGAACACCGGGGAGCTGTTTTTT
TRBJ1-1 TRBV7-2 - - CASSWGGYTEAFF TGTGCCAGCAGCTGGGGGGGTTACACTGAAGCTTTCTTT
TRBJ2-7 TRBV27 - TRBD2 CASTRAGLAAFEQYF TGTGCCAGCACCCGAGCGGGACTAGCGGCTTTTGAGCAGTACTTC
TRBJ2-1 TRBV11-2 - TRBD1 CASSRQGLYNEQFF TGTGCCAGCAGCCGACAGGGGTTATACAATGAGCAGTTCTTC
TRBJ1-5 TRBV2 - - CASSEDRTRNQPQHF TGTGCCAGCAGTGAAGACCGGACAAGAAATCAGCCCCAGCATTTT
TRBJ2-6 TRBV3-1/TRBV3-2 - TRBD2 CASSPGLAGYSGANVLTF TGTGCCAGCAGCCCCGGACTAGCGGGCTACTCTGGGGCCAACGTCCTGACTTTC
TRBJ2-7 TRBV10-1 - - CASSEGDLSSYEQYF TGCGCCAGCAGTGAGGGGGACTTGAGCTCCTACGAGCAGTACTTC
TRBJ2-1 TRBV5-1 - - CASSLLAADNEQFF TGCGCCAGCAGCTTGCTGGCGGCGGACAATGAGCAGTTCTTC
TRBJ2-1 TRBV6-5 - TRBD1 CASLLGTGLYNEQFF TGTGCCAGTCTTCTCGGGACAGGGCTCTACAATGAGCAGTTCTTC
TRBJ1-1 TRBV27 - TRBD1 CASGTGGGMPEAFF TGTGCCAGCGGGACAGGGGGTGGGATGCCTGAAGCTTTCTTT
TRBJ1-2 TRBV20-1 - - CSASSSRNDYGYTF TGCAGTGCTAGTTCTAGCCGCAACGACTATGGCTACACCTTC
TRBJ2-1 TRBV10-3 - TRBD2 CAISPGTSGRKNEQFF TGTGCCATCAGCCCGGGGACTAGCGGGAGGAAAAATGAGCAGTTCTTC
TRBJ2-1 TRBV12-3/TRBV12-4 - - CASSTREKQFF TGTGCCAGCAGCACCCGGGAGAAGCAGTTCTTC
TRBJ1-5 TRBV5-5 - - CASSSQGSNQPQHF TGTGCCAGCAGCTCACAGGGCAGCAATCAGCCCCAGCATTTT
TRBJ1-2 TRBV28 - TRBD1 CASSSAEPGQGSGYTF TGTGCCAGCAGTTCGGCAGAACCGGGACAGGGATCGGGCTACACCTTC
TRBJ2-3 TRBV4-2 once TRBD2 CASSQESLAGASDTQYF TGTGCCAGCAGCCAAGAAAGCCTAGCGGGGGCGTCAGATACGCAGTATTTT
TRBJ1-1 TRBV7-3 - - CASSLKGITEAFF TGTGCCAGCAGCTTAAAGGGGATTACCGAGGCTTTCTTT
TRBJ1-5 TRBV13 - - CASSLGGLGQPQHF TGTGCCAGCAGCTTGGGCGGGTTGGGCCAGCCCCAGCATTTT
TRBJ2-2 TRBV23-1 - - CASSHPKTGQTNTGELFF TGCGCCAGCAGTCATCCCAAAACCGGACAGACGAACACCGGGGAGCTGTTTTTT
TRBJ1-2 TRBV19 - TRBD1 CASSLDNTGVGYGYTF TGTGCCAGTAGCCTCGATAACACAGGGGTAGGGTATGGCTACACCTTC
TRBJ2-1 TRBV7-3 - - CASSSGLGSYNEQFF TGTGCCAGCAGCTCGGGACTTGGGTCCTACAATGAGCAGTTCTTC
TRBJ1-1 TRBV19 - - CASNNGENTEAFF TGTGCCAGTAACAACGGGGAAAACACTGAAGCTTTCTTT
TRBJ1-3 TRBV28 few TRBD1 CASKRTGATVGNTIYF TGTGCCAGCAAAAGGACAGGGGCAACGGTTGGAAACACCATATATTTT
TRBJ2-7 TRBV19 - TRBD2 CASAGTSIDEQYF TGTGCCAGTGCGGGGACTAGCATTGACGAGCAGTACTTC
TRBJ2-5 TRBV5-1 - TRBD2 CASSLQGGQETQYF TGCGCCAGCAGCTTGCAGGGAGGGCAAGAGACCCAGTACTTC
TRBJ1-3 TRBV11-2 - TRBD1 CASRDIRRGRTGNTIYF TGTGCCAGCAGGGATATTCGCAGGGGGCGAACTGGAAACACCATATATTTT
TRBJ1-5 TRBV3-1/TRBV3-2 - TRBD1 CASSQTQGNNQPQHF TGTGCCAGCAGCCAGACACAGGGGAATAATCAGCCCCAGCATTTT
TRBJ2-1 TRBV18 - - CASSAASVNEQFF TGTGCCAGCTCAGCAGCGTCGGTCAATGAGCAGTTCTTC
TRBJ1-3 TRBV10-3 - - CAISEDQGSGNTIYF TGTGCCATCAGTGAGGATCAGGGCTCTGGAAACACCATATATTTT
TRBJ1-2 TRBV29-1 few TRBD1 CSVNTGQGNYGYTF TGCAGCGTCAACACGGGACAGGGAAACTATGGCTACACCTTC
TRBJ1-2 TRBV5-1 - - CASSLGAQNAFGYTF TGCGCCAGCAGCTTGGGGGCGCAGAACGCTTTTGGCTACACCTTC
TRBJ2-3 TRBV7-3 - TRBD2 CASSPGTSGGYTQYF TGTGCCAGCAGCCCCGGGACTAGCGGGGGCTATACGCAGTATTTT
TRBJ2-5 TRBV30 - - CASKSGSGLNVQYF TGTGCTTCCAAAAGCGGTTCAGGCCTGAACGTCCAGTACTTC
TRBJ2-5 TRBV9 - TRBD2 CASSVGLAGVEGKTQYF TGTGCCAGCAGCGTAGGACTAGCGGGGGTCGAGGGGAAGACCCAGTACTTC
TRBJ1-6 TRBV12-3/TRBV12-4 - - CASSQETNSPLHF TGTGCCAGCTCACAGGAGACGAATTCACCCCTCCACTTT
TRBJ2-7 TRBV6-1 - - CASSDTGLAYEQYF TGTGCCAGCAGTGATACGGGACTGGCCTACGAGCAGTACTTC
TRBJ1-2 TRBV2 - TRBD1 CASSEAGWGLGGYYGYTF TGTGCCAGCAGTGAAGCTGGGTGGGGTCTAGGGGGCTACTATGGCTACACCTTC
TRBJ2-1 TRBV10-3 - - CAIRTQTGSSYNEQFF TGTGCCATCAGGACCCAAACGGGAAGCTCCTACAATGAGCAGTTCTTC
TRBJ2-1 TRBV10-3 - TRBD1 CAISEKTGGKYEQFF TGTGCCATCAGTGAGAAGACAGGGGGGAAGTATGAGCAGTTCTTC
TRBJ2-7 TRBV28 once - CASSLTGTYEQYF TGTGCCAGCAGTTTAACCGGGACCTACGAGCAGTACTTC
TRBJ2-1 TRBV21-1 - - CASSVTTSGRGDNEQFF TGTGCCAGCAGCGTAACGACTAGCGGGAGGGGGGACAATGAGCAGTTCTTC
TRBJ1-6 TRBV6-5 - TRBD1 CASSYQGGTSSPLHF TGTGCCAGCAGTTACCAGGGGGGTACCAGTTCACCCCTCCACTTT
TRBJ1-1 TRBV7-9 - TRBD1 CASSPVSGTGDTEAFF TGTGCCAGCAGCCCCGTATCCGGGACAGGGGACACTGAAGCTTTCTTT
TRBJ1-1 TRBV5-1 - - CASSLLNGQINTEAFF TGCGCCAGCAGCTTGTTAAATGGACAGATCAACACTGAAGCTTTCTTT
TRBJ2-3 TRBV3-1/TRBV3-2 - - CASSPGTSFPDTQYF TGTGCCAGCAGCCCCGGGACAAGCTTCCCAGATACGCAGTATTTT
TRBJ2-7 TRBV6-5 - TRBD1 CASRIAGTVGYEQYF TGTGCCAGCAGGATTGCCGGGACAGTCGGCTACGAGCAGTACTTC
TRBJ1-1 TRBV3-1/TRBV3-2 - - CASSPQGDTEAFF TGTGCCAGCAGCCCACAGGGAGACACTGAAGCTTTCTTT
TRBJ1-6 TRBV18 - - CASSSGLSNSPLHF TGTGCCAGCTCCAGTGGACTGAGCAATTCACCCCTCCACTTT
TRBJ1-5 TRBV3-1/TRBV3-2 once - CASSPGHSNQPQHF TGTGCCAGCAGCCCGGGACACAGCAATCAGCCCCAGCATTTT